Listed below are T cell receptor beta chains from one sample, sequenced in a study of cytomegalovirus exposure and HLA in healthy donors. Data came from immunoSEQ multiplex PCR; TCRdb stores just in-frame clones and leaves some out. Among some 200,000 clones listed, about 81% were seen once. The source material was PBMCs. Receptors were obtained from a woman younger than 35 in good health and CMV-seronegative. Both conserved end residues are part of each CDR3. Each record gives: J gene, clone size, V gene, D gene, CDR3 protein, CDR3 DNA. D genes are given only for firm matches. Expanded clones are given a class, and other clones once, few, many or no size at all.

J gene: TRBJ1-1
clone size: -
V gene: TRBV5-1
D gene: TRBD1
CDR3 protein: CASSGGTGVHTEAFF
CDR3 DNA: TGCGCCAGCAGCGGGGGGACAGGGGTCCACACTGAAGCTTTCTTT

J gene: TRBJ2-1
clone size: -
V gene: TRBV2
D gene: TRBD2
CDR3 protein: CASGLAGSDEQFF
CDR3 DNA: TGTGCCAGCGGACTAGCGGGCAGCGATGAGCAGTTCTTC

J gene: TRBJ2-2
clone size: few
V gene: TRBV7-3
D gene: -
CDR3 protein: CASSLHLQIGELFF
CDR3 DNA: TGTGCCAGCAGCTTACATTTACAGATCGGGGAGCTGTTTTTT

J gene: TRBJ1-2
clone size: -
V gene: TRBV5-1
D gene: -
CDR3 protein: CASSLNPGYGYTF
CDR3 DNA: TGCGCCAGCAGCTTGAATCCAGGCTATGGCTACACCTTC

J gene: TRBJ2-6
clone size: -
V gene: TRBV7-9
D gene: TRBD2
CDR3 protein: CASSLISGRDLRGANVLTF
CDR3 DNA: TGTGCCAGCAGCTTAATAAGCGGGAGGGATTTGAGGGGGGCCAACGTCCTGACTTTC

J gene: TRBJ2-7
clone size: -
V gene: TRBV2
D gene: -
CDR3 protein: CASLDSSYEQYF
CDR3 DNA: TGTGCCAGCCTTGACAGCTCCTACGAGCAGTACTTC

J gene: TRBJ2-5
clone size: few
V gene: TRBV7-9
D gene: -
CDR3 protein: CASSTDLGRETQYF
CDR3 DNA: TGTGCCAGCAGTACCGACCTAGGCCGAGAGACCCAGTACTTC

J gene: TRBJ2-7
clone size: once
V gene: TRBV2
D gene: TRBD2
CDR3 protein: CASSVEREMYEQYF
CDR3 DNA: TGTGCCAGCAGTGTCGAGCGGGAGATGTACGAGCAGTACTTC

J gene: TRBJ2-6
clone size: -
V gene: TRBV19
D gene: -
CDR3 protein: CASLRKAGANVLTF
CDR3 DNA: TGTGCCAGTCTGAGGAAAGCTGGGGCCAACGTCCTGACTTTC

J gene: TRBJ2-7
clone size: once
V gene: TRBV2
D gene: -
CDR3 protein: CASSELSLYEQYF
CDR3 DNA: TGTGCCAGCAGCGAACTCTCCCTCTACGAGCAGTACTTC

J gene: TRBJ1-1
clone size: -
V gene: TRBV5-6
D gene: TRBD1
CDR3 protein: CASSLAENTGVAFF
CDR3 DNA: TGTGCCAGCAGCTTGGCCGAAAATACAGGGGTAGCTTTCTTT

J gene: TRBJ1-1
clone size: -
V gene: TRBV21-1
D gene: -
CDR3 protein: CASNKGDTEAFF
CDR3 DNA: TGTGCCAGCAATAAGGGGGACACTGAAGCTTTCTTT

J gene: TRBJ1-6
clone size: -
V gene: TRBV5-1
D gene: -
CDR3 protein: CASSWAPTQGSSPLHF
CDR3 DNA: TGCGCCAGCAGCTGGGCCCCGACTCAGGGGAGTTCACCCCTCCACTTT

J gene: TRBJ1-2
clone size: -
V gene: TRBV6-4
D gene: -
CDR3 protein: CASSDYYGYGYTF
CDR3 DNA: TGTGCCAGCAGTGACTATTACGGCTATGGCTACACCTTC

J gene: TRBJ1-2
clone size: few
V gene: TRBV7-9
D gene: TRBD1
CDR3 protein: CASSLSVRGMDGYTF
CDR3 DNA: TGTGCCAGCAGCTTATCTGTCAGGGGGATGGATGGCTACACCTTC

J gene: TRBJ1-1
clone size: -
V gene: TRBV6-5
D gene: -
CDR3 protein: CASRPLLNTEAFF
CDR3 DNA: TGTGCCAGCAGACCCCTATTGAACACTGAAGCTTTCTTT